This TCR beta chain was documented in a study of T cells in Graves' hyperthyroidism and ophthalmopathy. Study results and limitations: Patients with ophthalmopathy were separated from those with stable hyperthyroidism by a 13 V-J model. Among clonotypes expanded in thyroid above 0.001, most were also found in blood.

This clonotype was counted many times. Antigen specificity is unknown. Authors of the study amplified TCR beta CDR3 regions from RNA transcripts. During a first-round RT-PCR of the TCR CDR3, the HTBI primer set was used. TCRdb re-analysed the multiplex PCR reads in MiXCR, keeping a single row per CDR3 protein. The sample includes about 740,000 distinct CDR3 sequences, around 13% seen only once; the top ten take about 10%. The CDR3 has 15 residues. Germline loops: CDR1 SEHNR, CDR2 FQNEAQ (reference sequence). V was cut by 4 bases and J by 3 bases, with 15 bases left in between. The source of the PBMCs was approximately 9.5 ml of fresh peripheral blood.

The J gene is TRBJ2-5, the V gene TRBV7-9; D tentatively fits TRBD1 or TRBD2 (5 bases each). Input material: blood. The sequence came from a woman younger than 35 with Graves' hyperthyroidism. The CDR3 bases are TGTGCCAGCAGCTCTCGGGACGGTGGGGAAGAGACCCAGTACTTC. Protein sequence: CASSSRDGGEETQYF.